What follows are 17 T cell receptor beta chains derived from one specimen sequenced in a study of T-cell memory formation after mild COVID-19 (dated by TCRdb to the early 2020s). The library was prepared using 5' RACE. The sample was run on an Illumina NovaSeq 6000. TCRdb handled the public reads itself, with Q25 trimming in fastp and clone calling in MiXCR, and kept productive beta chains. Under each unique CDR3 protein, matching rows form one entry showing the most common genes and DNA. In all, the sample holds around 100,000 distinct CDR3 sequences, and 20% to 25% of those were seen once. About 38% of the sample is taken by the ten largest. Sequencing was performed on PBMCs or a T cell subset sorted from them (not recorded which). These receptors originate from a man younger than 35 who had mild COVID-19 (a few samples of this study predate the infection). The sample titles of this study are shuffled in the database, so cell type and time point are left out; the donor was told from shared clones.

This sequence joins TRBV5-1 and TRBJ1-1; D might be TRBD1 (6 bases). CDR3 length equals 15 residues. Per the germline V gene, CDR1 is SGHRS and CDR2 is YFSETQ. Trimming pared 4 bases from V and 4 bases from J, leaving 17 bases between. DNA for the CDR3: TGCGCCAGCAGCACTGGCAGGGGCTGGGGCACTGAAGCTTTCTTT. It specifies CASSTGRGWGTEAFF. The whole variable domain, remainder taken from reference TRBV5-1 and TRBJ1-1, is KAGVTQTPRYLIKTRGQQVTLSCSPISGHRSVSWYQQTPGQGLQFLFEYFSETQRNKGNFPGRFSGRQFSNSRSEMNVSTLELGDSALYLCASSTGRGWGTEAFFGQGTRLTVV.

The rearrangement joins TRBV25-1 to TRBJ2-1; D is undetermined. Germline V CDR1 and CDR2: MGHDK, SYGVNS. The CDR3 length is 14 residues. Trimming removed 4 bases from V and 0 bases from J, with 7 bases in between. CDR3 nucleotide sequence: TGTGCCAGCAGTGTTGGTAGCTCCTACAATGAGCAGTTCTTC. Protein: CASSVGSSYNEQFF.

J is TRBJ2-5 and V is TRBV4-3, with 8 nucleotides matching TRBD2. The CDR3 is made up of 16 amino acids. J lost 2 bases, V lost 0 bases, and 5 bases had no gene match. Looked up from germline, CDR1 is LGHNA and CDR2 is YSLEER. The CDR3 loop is CASSQESGGLQETQYF. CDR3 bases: TGCGCCAGCAGCCAAGAGAGCGGGGGTCTTCAAGAGACCCAGTACTTC.

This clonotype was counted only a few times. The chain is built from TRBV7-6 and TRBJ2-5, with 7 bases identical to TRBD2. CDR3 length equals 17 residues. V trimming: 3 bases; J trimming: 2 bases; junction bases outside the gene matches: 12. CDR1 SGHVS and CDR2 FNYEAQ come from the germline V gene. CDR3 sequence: CASSFETGGGDQETQYF. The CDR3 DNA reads TGTGCCAGCAGCTTTGAGACGGGGGGTGGGGATCAAGAGACCCAGTACTTC.

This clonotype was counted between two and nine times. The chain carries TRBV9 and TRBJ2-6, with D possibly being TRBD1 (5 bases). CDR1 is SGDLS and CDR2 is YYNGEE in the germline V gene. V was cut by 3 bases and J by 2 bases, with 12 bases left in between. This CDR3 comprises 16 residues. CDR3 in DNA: TGTGCCAGCAGCGCGGTATCAGGGCCTGGGGCCAACGTCCTGACTTTC. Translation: CASSAVSGPGANVLTF.

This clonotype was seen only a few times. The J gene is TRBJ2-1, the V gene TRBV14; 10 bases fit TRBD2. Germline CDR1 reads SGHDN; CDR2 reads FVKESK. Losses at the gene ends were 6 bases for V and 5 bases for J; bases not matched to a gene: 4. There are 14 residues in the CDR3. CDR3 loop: CASRLSGGDNEQFF. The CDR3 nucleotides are TGTGCCAGCAGATTGAGCGGGGGGGACAATGAGCAGTTCTTC. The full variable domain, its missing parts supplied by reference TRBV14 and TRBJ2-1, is EAGVTQFPSHSVIEKGQTVTLRCDPISGHDNLYWYRRVMGKEIKFLLHFVKESKQDESGMPNNRFLAERTGGTYSTLKVQPAELEDSGVYFCASRLSGGDNEQFFGPGTRLTVL.

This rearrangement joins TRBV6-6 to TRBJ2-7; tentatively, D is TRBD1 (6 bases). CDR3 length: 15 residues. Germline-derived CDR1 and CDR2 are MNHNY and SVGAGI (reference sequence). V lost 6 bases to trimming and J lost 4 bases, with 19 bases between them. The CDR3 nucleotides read TGTGCCAGCAGCCCCACGGGACACCTATCGTACGAGCAGTACGTC. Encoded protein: CASSPTGHLSYEQYV.

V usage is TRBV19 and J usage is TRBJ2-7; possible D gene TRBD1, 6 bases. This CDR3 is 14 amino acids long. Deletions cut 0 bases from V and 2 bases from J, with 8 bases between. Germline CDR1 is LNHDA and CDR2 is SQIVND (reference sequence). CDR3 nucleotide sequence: TGTGCCAGTAGTATAGAAGAGGGGGCCTACGAGCAGTACTTC. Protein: CASSIEEGAYEQYF.

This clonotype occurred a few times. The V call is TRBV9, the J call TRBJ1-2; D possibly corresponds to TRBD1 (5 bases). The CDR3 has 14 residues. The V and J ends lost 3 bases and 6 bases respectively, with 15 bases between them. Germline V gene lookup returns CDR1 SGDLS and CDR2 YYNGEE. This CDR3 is CASSDSTRVDGYTF. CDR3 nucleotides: TGTGCCAGCAGCGACTCAACCAGGGTGGATGGCTACACCTTC.

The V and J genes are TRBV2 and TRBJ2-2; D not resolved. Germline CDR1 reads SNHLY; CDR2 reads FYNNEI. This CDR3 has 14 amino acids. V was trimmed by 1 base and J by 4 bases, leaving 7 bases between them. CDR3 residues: CASSEGLITGELFF. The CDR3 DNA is TGTGCCAGCAGTGAAGGACTGATCACCGGGGAGCTGTTTTTT.

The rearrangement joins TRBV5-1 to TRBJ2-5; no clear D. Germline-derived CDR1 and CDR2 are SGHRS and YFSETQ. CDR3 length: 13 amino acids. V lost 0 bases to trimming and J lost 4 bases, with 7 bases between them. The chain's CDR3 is CASSLAPLETQYF. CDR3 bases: TGCGCCAGCAGCTTGGCCCCGTTAGAGACCCAGTACTTC. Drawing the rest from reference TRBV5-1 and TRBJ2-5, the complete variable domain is KAGVTQTPRYLIKTRGQQVTLSCSPISGHRSVSWYQQTPGQGLQFLFEYFSETQRNKGNFPGRFSGRQFSNSRSEMNVSTLELGDSALYLCASSLAPLETQYFGPGTRLLVL.

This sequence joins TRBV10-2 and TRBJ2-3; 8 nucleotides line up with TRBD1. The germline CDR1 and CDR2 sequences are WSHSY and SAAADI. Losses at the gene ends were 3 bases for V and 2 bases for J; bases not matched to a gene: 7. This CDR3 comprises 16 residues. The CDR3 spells CASSDVDRAITDTQYF. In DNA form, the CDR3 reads TGCGCCAGCAGTGACGTGGACAGGGCGATCACAGATACGCAGTATTTT.

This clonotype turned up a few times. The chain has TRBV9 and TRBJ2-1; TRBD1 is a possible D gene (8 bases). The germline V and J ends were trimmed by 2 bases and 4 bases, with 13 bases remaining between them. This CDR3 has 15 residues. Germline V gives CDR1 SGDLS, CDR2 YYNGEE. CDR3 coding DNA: TGTGCCAGCAGCGTCACAGGGGGGGGATACAATGAGCAGTTCTTC. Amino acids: CASSVTGGGYNEQFF. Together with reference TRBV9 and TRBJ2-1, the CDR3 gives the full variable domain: DSGVTQTPKHLITATGQRVTLRCSPRSGDLSVYWYQQSLDQGLQFLIQYYNGEERAKGNILERFSAQQFPDLHSELNLSSLELGDSALYFCASSVTGGGYNEQFFGPGTRLTVL.

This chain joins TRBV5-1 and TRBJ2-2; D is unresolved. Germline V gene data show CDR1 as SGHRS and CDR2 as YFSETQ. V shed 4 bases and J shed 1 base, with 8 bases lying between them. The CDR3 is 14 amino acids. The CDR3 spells CASSKELNTGELFF. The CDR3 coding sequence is TGCGCCAGCAGCAAGGAGCTGAACACCGGGGAGCTGTTTTTT.

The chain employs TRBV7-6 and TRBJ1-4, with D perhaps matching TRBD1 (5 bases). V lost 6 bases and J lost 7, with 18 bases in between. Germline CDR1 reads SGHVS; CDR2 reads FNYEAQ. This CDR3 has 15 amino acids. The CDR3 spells CASSQGSGESEKLFF. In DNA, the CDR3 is TGTGCCAGCAGTCAGGGATCGGGGGAGTCTGAAAAACTGTTTTTT.

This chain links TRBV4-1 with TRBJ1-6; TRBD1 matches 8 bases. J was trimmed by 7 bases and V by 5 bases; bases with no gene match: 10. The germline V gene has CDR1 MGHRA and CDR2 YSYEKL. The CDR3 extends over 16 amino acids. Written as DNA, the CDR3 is TGCGCCAGCAGCGATACGACCCGGGACAGGAATTCACCCCTCCACTTT. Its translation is CASSDTTRDRNSPLHF.

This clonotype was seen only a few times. The CDR3 sequence is CASSTAGGPETQYF. The CDR3 DNA reads TGCGCCAGCAGCACAGCGGGGGGGCCAGAGACCCAGTACTTC. V usage is TRBV4-1 and J usage is TRBJ2-5, with TRBD2 matching 10 bases. With 5 bases clipped from V and 4 bases from J, the junction kept 4 bases outside the gene matches. Germline CDR1 reads MGHRA; CDR2 reads YSYEKL. The CDR3 is 14 residues long.